This T cell receptor (beta chain) comes out of a study of T cell changes during pregnancy in multiple sclerosis. Assay used: immunoSEQ multiplex PCR; TCRdb lists only in-frame clones, some missing. This sample carries 70,000 or so clones, 90% to 95% of them seen once, and the ten largest clones take roughly 0.7%. V was pared by 1 base and J by 1 base, with 5 bases of the junction left unmatched. Germline V gives CDR1 SGHAT, CDR2 FQNNGV. The CDR3 contains 16 residues. This TCR was sampled from a female donor in good health, enrolled as a control in a pregnancy study. Material: peripheral blood, obtained in the third trimester of pregnancy. J is TRBJ2-3 and V is TRBV11-2; 7 bases map to TRBD2. The CDR3 loop is CASSLGGGVGTDTQYF. The CDR3 DNA follows: TGTGCCAGCAGCTTAGGTGGGGGGGTGGGCACAGATACGCAGTATTTT.